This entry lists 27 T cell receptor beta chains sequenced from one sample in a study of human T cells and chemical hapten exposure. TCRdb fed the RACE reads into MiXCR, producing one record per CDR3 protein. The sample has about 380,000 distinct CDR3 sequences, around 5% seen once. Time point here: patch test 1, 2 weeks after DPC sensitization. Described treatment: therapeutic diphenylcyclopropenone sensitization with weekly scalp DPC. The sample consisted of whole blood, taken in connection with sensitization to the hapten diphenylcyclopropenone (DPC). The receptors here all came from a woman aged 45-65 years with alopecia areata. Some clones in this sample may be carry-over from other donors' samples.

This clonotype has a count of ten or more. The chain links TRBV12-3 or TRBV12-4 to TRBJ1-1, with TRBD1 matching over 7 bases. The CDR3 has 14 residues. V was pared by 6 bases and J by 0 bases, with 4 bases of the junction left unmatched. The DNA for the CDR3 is TGTGCCAGCAGGCAGGGGGGATTGAACACTGAAGCTTTCTTT. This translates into CASRQGGLNTEAFF.

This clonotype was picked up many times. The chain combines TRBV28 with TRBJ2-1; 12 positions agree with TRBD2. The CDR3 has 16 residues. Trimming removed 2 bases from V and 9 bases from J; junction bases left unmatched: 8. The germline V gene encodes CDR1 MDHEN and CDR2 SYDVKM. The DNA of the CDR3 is TGTGCCAGCAGTTTAGGTGGGCTAGCGGGAGGGAGTGAGCAGTTCTTC. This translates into CASSLGGLAGGSEQFF. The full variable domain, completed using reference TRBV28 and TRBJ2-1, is DVKVTQSSRYLVKRTGEKVFLECVQDMDHENMFWYRQDPGLGLRLIYFSYDVKMKEKGDIPEGYSVSREKKERFSLILESASTNQTSMYLCASSLGGLAGGSEQFFGPGTRLTVL.

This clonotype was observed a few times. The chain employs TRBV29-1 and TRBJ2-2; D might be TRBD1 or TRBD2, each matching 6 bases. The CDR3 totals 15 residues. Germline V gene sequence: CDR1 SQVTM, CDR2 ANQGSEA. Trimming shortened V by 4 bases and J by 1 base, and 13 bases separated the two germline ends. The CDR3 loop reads CSVGGDTLNTGELFF. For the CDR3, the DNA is TGCAGCGTTGGGGGGGACACGCTGAACACCGGGGAGCTGTTTTTT.

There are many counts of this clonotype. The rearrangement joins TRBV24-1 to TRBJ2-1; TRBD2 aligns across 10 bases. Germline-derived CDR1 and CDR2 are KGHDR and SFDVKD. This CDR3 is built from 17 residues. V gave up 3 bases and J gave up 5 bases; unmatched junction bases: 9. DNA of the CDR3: TGTGCCACCAGTGATGTCCACCTAGCGGGAGTAAACAATGAGCAGTTCTTC. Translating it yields CATSDVHLAGVNNEQFF.

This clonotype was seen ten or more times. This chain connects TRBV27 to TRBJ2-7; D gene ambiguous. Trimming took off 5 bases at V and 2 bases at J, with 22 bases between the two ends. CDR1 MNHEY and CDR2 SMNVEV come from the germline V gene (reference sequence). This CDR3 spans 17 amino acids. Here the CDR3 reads CASSVPISFRKTYEQYF. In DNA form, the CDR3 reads TGTGCCAGCAGTGTCCCAATCTCATTCAGGAAAACCTACGAGCAGTACTTC.

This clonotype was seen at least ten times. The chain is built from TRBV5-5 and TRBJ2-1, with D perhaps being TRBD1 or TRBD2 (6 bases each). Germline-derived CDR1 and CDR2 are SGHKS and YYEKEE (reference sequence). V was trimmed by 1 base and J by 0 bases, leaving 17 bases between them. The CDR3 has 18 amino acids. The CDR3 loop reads CASSLWVGRGVSYNEQFF. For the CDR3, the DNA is TGTGCCAGCAGCTTGTGGGTAGGAAGGGGGGTCTCCTACAATGAGCAGTTCTTC.

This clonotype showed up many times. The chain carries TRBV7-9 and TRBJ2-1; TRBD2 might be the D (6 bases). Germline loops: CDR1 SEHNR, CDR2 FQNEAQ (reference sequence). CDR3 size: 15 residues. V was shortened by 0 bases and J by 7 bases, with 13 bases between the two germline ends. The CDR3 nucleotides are TGTGCCAGCAGCTTAGCGGGGGGTTCCTTTAATGAGCAGTTCTTC. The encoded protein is CASSLAGGSFNEQFF.

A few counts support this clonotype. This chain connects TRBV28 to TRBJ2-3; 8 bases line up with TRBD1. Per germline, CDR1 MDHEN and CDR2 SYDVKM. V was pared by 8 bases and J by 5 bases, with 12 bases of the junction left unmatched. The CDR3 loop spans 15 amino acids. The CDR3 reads CASRRSTGGGDTQYF. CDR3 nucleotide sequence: TGTGCCAGCCGTCGCAGCACAGGGGGAGGAGATACGCAGTATTTT.

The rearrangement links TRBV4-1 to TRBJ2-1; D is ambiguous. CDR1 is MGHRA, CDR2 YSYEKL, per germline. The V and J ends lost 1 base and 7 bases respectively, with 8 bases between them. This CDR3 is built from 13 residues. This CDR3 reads CASSQGLGNEQFF. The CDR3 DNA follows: TGCGCCAGCAGCCAAGGACTGGGGAATGAGCAGTTCTTC.

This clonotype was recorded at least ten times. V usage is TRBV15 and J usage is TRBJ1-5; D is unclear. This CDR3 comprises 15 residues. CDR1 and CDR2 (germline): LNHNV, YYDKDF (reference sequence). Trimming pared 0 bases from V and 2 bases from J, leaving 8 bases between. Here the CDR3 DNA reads TGTGCCACCAGCAGAGATCCGGTGGGCAATCAGCCCCAGCATTTT. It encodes CATSRDPVGNQPQHF.

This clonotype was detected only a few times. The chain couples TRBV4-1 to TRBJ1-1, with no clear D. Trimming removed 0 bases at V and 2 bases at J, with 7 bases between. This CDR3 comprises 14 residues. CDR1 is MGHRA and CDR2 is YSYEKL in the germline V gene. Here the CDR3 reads CASSQDLFNTEAFF. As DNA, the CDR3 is TGCGCCAGCAGCCAAGATCTCTTCAACACTGAAGCTTTCTTT.

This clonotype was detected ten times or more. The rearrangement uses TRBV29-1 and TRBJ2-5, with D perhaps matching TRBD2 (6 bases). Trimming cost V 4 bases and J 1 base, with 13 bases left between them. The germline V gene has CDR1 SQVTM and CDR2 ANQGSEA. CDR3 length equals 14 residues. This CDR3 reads CSVVSAGTQETQYF. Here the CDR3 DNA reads TGCAGCGTTGTAAGCGCGGGGACCCAAGAGACCCAGTACTTC.

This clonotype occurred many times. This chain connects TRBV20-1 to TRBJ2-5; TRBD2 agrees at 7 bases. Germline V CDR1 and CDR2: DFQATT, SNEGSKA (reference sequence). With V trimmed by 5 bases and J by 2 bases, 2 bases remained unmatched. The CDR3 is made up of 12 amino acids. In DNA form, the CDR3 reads TGCAGTGCTGAGCGGGGTCAAGAGACCCAGTACTTC. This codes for CSAERGQETQYF.

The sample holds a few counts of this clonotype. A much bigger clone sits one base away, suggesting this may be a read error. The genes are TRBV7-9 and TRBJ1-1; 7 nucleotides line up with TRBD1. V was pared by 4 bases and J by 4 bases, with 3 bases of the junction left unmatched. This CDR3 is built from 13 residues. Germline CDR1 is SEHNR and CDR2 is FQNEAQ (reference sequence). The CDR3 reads CASSSAGGTEAFF. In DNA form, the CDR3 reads TGTGCCAGCAGCTCAGCAGGGGGCACTGAAGCTTTCTTT. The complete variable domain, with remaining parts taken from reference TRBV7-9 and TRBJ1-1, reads DTGVSQNPRHKITKRGQNVTFRCDPISEHNRLYWYRQTLGQGPEFLTYFQNEAQLEKSRLLSDRFSAERPKGSFSTLEIQRTEQGDSAMYLCASSSAGGTEAFFGQGTRLTVV.

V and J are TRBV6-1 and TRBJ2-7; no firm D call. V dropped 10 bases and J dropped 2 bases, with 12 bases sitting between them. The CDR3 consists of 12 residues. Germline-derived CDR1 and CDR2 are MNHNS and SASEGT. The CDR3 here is CATVSSAYEQYF. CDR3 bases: TGTGCCACCGTATCCTCAGCCTACGAGCAGTACTTC.

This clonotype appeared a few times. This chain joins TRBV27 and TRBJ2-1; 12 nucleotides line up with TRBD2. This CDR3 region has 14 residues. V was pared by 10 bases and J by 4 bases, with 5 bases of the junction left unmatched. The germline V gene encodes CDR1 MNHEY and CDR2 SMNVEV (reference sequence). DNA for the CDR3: TGTGCCACCAAACTAGCGGGAGGATACAATGAGCAGTTCTTC. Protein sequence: CATKLAGGYNEQFF.

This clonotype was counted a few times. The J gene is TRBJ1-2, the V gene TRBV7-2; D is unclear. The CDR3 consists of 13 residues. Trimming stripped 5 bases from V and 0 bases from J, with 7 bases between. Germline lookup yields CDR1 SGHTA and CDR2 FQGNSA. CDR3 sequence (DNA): TGTGCCAGCAGCCACAGCACTAACTATGGCTACACCTTC. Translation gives CASSHSTNYGYTF.

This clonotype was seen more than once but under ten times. The CDR3 bases are TGCGCCAGCAGCTTGGACAGGGTTTCCTATGGCTACACCTTC. Amino acid sequence: CASSLDRVSYGYTF. The chain joins TRBV5-1 to TRBJ1-2; a weak D match, TRBD1 (6 bases). Germline V lookup: CDR1 SGHRS, CDR2 YFSETQ. The CDR3 sequence is 14 residues long. V dropped 0 bases and J dropped 4 bases, with 10 bases sitting between them. The full variable domain, completed using reference TRBV5-1 and TRBJ1-2, is KAGVTQTPRYLIKTRGQQVTLSCSPISGHRSVSWYQQTPGQGLQFLFEYFSETQRNKGNFPGRFSGRQFSNSRSEMNVSTLELGDSALYLCASSLDRVSYGYTFGSGTRLTVV.

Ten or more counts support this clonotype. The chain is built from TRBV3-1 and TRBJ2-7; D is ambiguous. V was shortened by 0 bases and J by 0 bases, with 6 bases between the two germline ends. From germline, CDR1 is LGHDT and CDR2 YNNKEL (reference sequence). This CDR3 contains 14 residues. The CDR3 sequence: CASSQDPHSYEQYF. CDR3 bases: TGTGCCAGCAGCCAAGACCCCCACTCCTACGAGCAGTACTTC.

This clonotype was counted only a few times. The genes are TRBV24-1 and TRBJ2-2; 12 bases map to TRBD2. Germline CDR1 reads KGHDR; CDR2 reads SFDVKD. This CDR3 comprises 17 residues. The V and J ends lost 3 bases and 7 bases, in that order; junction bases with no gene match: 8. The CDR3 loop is CATSDPSTSGRVGELFF. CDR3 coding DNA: TGTGCCACCAGTGATCCATCGACTAGCGGGAGAGTCGGGGAGCTGTTTTTT.

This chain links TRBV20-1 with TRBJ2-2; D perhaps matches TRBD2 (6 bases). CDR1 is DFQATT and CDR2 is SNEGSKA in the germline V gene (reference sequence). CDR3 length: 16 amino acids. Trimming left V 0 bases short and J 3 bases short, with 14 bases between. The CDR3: CSARDGAGPDTGELFF. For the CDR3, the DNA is TGCAGTGCTAGAGACGGCGCGGGACCGGACACCGGGGAGCTGTTTTTT.

The CDR3 sequence: CASTRTAVSGANVLTF. Here the CDR3 DNA reads TGTGCCAGTACCCGGACAGCTGTCTCTGGGGCCAACGTCCTGACTTTC. This sequence joins TRBV19 and TRBJ2-6; TRBD1 might be the D (6 bases). Between the trimmed V and J ends, which lost 7 bases and 0 bases, there was a span of 13 bases. Germline CDR1 is LNHDA and CDR2 is SQIVND (reference sequence). This CDR3 spans 16 amino acids.

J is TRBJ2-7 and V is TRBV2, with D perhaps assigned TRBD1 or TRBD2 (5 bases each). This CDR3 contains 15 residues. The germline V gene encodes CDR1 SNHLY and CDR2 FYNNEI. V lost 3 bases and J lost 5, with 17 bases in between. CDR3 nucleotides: TGTGCCAGCAGTGACCGCCTGAGGGGTCTAAACGAGCAGTACTTC. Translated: CASSDRLRGLNEQYF. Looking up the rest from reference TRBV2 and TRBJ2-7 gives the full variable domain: EPEVTQTPSHQVTQMGQEVILRCVPISNHLYFYWYRQILGQKVEFLVSFYNNEISEKSEIFDDQFSVERPDGSNFTLKIRSTKLEDSAMYFCASSDRLRGLNEQYFGPGTRLTVT.

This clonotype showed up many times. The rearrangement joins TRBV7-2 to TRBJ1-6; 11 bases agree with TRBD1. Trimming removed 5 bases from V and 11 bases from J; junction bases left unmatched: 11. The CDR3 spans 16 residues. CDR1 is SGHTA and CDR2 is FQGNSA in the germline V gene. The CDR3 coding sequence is TGTGCCAGCAGCCTACAACTGGACAGGGGGCCTGCACCCCTCCACTTT. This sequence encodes CASSLQLDRGPAPLHF.

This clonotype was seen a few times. For the CDR3, the DNA is TGTGCCAGCAGCGTAGCTAGCGGGAGTACCGGGGAGCTGTTTTTT. It specifies CASSVASGSTGELFF. This rearrangement joins TRBV9 to TRBJ2-2; 10 bases align to TRBD2. With 0 bases clipped from V and 5 bases from J, the junction kept 1 base outside the gene matches. Germline lookup yields CDR1 SGDLS and CDR2 YYNGEE. The CDR3 contains 15 residues.

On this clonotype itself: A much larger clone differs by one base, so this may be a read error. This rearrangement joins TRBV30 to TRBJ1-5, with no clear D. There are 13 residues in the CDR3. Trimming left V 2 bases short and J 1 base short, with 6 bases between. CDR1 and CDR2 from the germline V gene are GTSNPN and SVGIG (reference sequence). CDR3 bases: TGTGCCTGGAGTCGGAAGAGCAATCAGCCCCAGCATTTT. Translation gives CAWSRKSNQPQHF.

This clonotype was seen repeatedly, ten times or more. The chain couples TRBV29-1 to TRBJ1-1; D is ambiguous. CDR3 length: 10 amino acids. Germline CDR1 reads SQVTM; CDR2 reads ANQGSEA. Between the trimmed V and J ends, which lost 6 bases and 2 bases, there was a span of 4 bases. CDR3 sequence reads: CSVSNTEAFF. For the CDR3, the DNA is TGCAGCGTGTCCAACACTGAAGCTTTCTTT.